The table lists the clone carrying this T cell receptor (beta chain) with a count of one. The data are from a study of blood T cell repertoires in COVID-19. Looking at the study overall: Spain, Italy and the United States supplied samples that represented acute and convalescent COVID-19. From T cells, B-cell-depleted T cells, or PBMCs came the material, which was cDNA or gDNA.

The germline V gene encodes CDR1 MNHEY and CDR2 SVGEGT. The CDR3 contains 18 residues. After removal of 6 bases from V and 0 bases from J, the junction contained 14 bases not matched to a gene. As processed by the authors: Amplification of reference gene primers provided the estimated nucleated cell counts. The repertoire was sequenced with immunoSEQ multiplex PCR; TCRdb's copy has only in-frame clones and lacks some. V and J calls and clone size are as listed in that table; D and trimming were resolved from the DNA. The profile covers about 220,000 clones, with 88% appearing a single time and just over 0.7% taken by the ten largest.

The receptor was derived from a man aged 35 to 55 with acute or convalescent COVID-19. The rearrangement links TRBV6-2 or TRBV6-3 to TRBJ1-3, with 7 bases aligning to TRBD1. Sequencing was performed on peripheral blood. CDR3 sequence (DNA): TGTGCCAGCAGCCCCTACGCCTGGACAGGCTCCTCTGGAAACACCATATATTTT. As protein: CASSPYAWTGSSGNTIYF.